The rows below give T cell receptor beta chains drawn from one sample of a study of low-dose radiotherapy and immunotherapy resistance in tumors. TCRdb re-called the reads with MiXCR, one entry per CDR3 protein. The sample yields roughly 48,000 distinct CDR3 sequences, 33% seen once. The sequenced sample was PBMCs, obtained after low-dose radiotherapy plus immunotherapy. The source is a male donor with rectosigmoid adenocarcinoma. CDR3s include the opening cysteine and the closing phenylalanine or tryptophan. Fields, in order: D gene, J gene, V gene, clone size, CDR3 protein, CDR3 DNA. A D gene is named only where the DNA matches it firmly. Clone size is stated in some rows and not others, as once, few, many or a class when expanded.

D: -
J: TRBJ2-6
V: TRBV20-1
size: many
CDR3: CSATPGFGANVLTF
DNA: TGCAGTGCTACCCCAGGGTTCGGGGCCAACGTCCTGACTTTC

D: -
J: TRBJ2-7
V: TRBV3-1
size: many
CDR3: CASSQKREALYEQYF
DNA: TGTGCCAGCAGCCAGAAAAGGGAGGCCCTATACGAGCAGTACTTC

D: TRBD1
J: TRBJ2-3
V: TRBV5-5
size: many
CDR3: CASSFGTGLSDTQYF
DNA: TGTGCCAGCAGCTTCGGGACAGGGCTCTCAGATACGCAGTATTTT

D: TRBD1
J: TRBJ2-1
V: TRBV18
size: many
CDR3: CASSPPGTAYNEQFF
DNA: TGTGCCAGCTCACCACCCGGGACAGCCTACAATGAGCAGTTCTTC

D: TRBD1
J: TRBJ2-5
V: TRBV15
size: many
CDR3: CATSRNRGPEETQYF
DNA: TGTGCCACCAGCAGAAACAGGGGGCCGGAAGAGACCCAGTACTTC

D: -
J: TRBJ2-2
V: TRBV19
size: -
CDR3: CASSIAGLEGRGELFF
DNA: TGTGCCAGTAGTATAGCCGGTCTGGAGGGCCGCGGGGAGCTGTTTTTT

D: TRBD2
J: TRBJ2-7
V: TRBV6-2/TRBV6-3
size: many
CDR3: CASRPRAGTYEQYF
DNA: TGTGCCAGCAGACCAAGAGCGGGGACCTACGAGCAGTACTTC

D: -
J: TRBJ2-3
V: TRBV20-1
size: -
CDR3: CSAQKGDTQYF
DNA: TGCAGTGCCCAGAAGGGAGATACGCAGTATTTT

D: -
J: TRBJ2-1
V: TRBV6-2/TRBV6-3
size: many
CDR3: CASSLQGDWDNEQFF
DNA: TGTGCCAGCAGCCTCCAGGGGGACTGGGACAATGAGCAGTTCTTC

D: TRBD1
J: TRBJ2-3
V: TRBV7-8
size: -
CDR3: CASSFRDRVTDTQYF
DNA: TGTGCCAGCAGCTTCCGGGACAGGGTCACAGATACGCAGTATTTT